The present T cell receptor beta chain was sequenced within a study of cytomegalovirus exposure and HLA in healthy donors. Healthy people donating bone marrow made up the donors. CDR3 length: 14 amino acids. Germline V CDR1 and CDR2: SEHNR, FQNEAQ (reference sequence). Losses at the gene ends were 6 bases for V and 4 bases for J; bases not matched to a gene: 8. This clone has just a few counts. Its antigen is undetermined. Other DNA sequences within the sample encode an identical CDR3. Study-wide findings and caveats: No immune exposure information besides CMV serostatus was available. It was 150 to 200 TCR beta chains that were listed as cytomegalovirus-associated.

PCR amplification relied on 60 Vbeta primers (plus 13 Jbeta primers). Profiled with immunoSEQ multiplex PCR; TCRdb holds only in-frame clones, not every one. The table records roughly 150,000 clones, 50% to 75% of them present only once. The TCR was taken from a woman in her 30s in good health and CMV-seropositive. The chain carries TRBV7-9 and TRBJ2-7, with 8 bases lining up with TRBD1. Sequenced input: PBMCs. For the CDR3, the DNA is TGTGCCAGCAGTCTGACAGGGGTCGATTACGAGCAGTACTTC. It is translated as CASSLTGVDYEQYF.